The source of this T cell receptor beta chain is a study of blood T cell repertoires in COVID-19. Turning to the study itself: Sites in the United States, Italy and Spain provided acute and convalescent COVID-19 samples. T cells, B-cell-depleted T cells, or PBMCs provided the cDNA or gDNA that served as material.

Per the original data handling: It was from reference gene primer amplification that nucleated cell counts were estimated. The repertoire was sequenced with immunoSEQ multiplex PCR; TCRdb's copy has only in-frame clones and lacks some. V and J calls and clone size are those listed in that table; D and trimming were worked out from the DNA. The data contain some 190,000 clones, more than 65% of them singletons. This clone occurred once. V lost 2 bases and J lost 8; bases outside the gene matches: 8. The CDR3 runs to 15 residues. Per the germline V gene, CDR1 is MNHEY and CDR2 is SVGAGI. The clonotype originates from a woman at least 80 years old with active or convalescent COVID-19. What was sequenced was peripheral blood. The chain links TRBV6-5 to TRBJ1-2, with 10 positions matching TRBD1. In nucleotides, the CDR3 is TGTGCCAGCAGTTACACCCGGGACAGGGGTCGAGGCTACACCTTC. It codes for CASSYTRDRGRGYTF.